The 32 T cell receptor beta chains below were found in one sample sequenced in a study of blood T cell repertoires in COVID-19. The data were produced by immunoSEQ multiplex PCR, yet TCRdb's version contains in-frame clones alone and is incomplete. Among approximately 250,000 clones listed, about 85% were seen once. Input material: peripheral blood. These receptors originate from a man in his forties with acute or convalescent COVID-19.

V gene TRBV11-2 combines with J gene TRBJ2-7; the D is unclear. The CDR3 is 14 residues long. With 0 bases removed from V and 7 bases from J, the gap between germline ends came to 13 bases. CDR1 SGHAT and CDR2 FQNNGV come from the germline V gene. The CDR3 here is CASSLDPAHQEQYF. In DNA form, the CDR3 reads TGTGCCAGCAGCTTAGATCCCGCTCACCAGGAGCAGTACTTC. Full variable domain (missing parts from reference TRBV11-2 and TRBJ2-7): EAGVAQSPRYKIIEKRQSVAFWCNPISGHATLYWYQQILGQGPKLLIQFQNNGVVDDSQLPKDRFSAERLKGVDSTLKIQPAKLEDSAVYLCASSLDPAHQEQYFGPGTRLTVT.

The V call is TRBV5-6, the J call TRBJ2-1; D is perhaps TRBD2 (7 bases). Germline CDR1 reads SGHDT; CDR2 reads YYEEEE. V lost 4 bases, J lost 8 bases, and 22 bases lay in between. CDR3 length: 16 residues. The CDR3 here is CASSVFGLGGADEQFF. The DNA of the CDR3 is TGTGCCAGCAGCGTATTCGGTTTGGGGGGGGCCGATGAGCAGTTCTTC.

The chain couples TRBV11-2 to TRBJ2-7; possibly TRBD1 for D (6 bases). V was clipped by 1 base and J by 6 bases, with 13 bases between them. In germline, CDR1 is SGHAT, CDR2 FQNNGV. This CDR3 contains 14 residues. In DNA, the CDR3 is TGTGCCAGCAGCTTAGCAGGGGTGGGACGCGAGCAGTACTTC. This encodes CASSLAGVGREQYF. Drawing the rest from reference TRBV11-2 and TRBJ2-7, the complete variable domain is EAGVAQSPRYKIIEKRQSVAFWCNPISGHATLYWYQQILGQGPKLLIQFQNNGVVDDSQLPKDRFSAERLKGVDSTLKIQPAKLEDSAVYLCASSLAGVGREQYFGPGTRLTVT.

This chain links TRBV30 with TRBJ1-1, with D perhaps TRBD1 (6 bases). CDR3 length equals 12 residues. V was clipped by 8 bases and J by 5 bases, with 15 bases between them. Germline V gene lookup returns CDR1 GTSNPN and CDR2 SVGIG (reference sequence). Here the CDR3 reads CATTGIRTEAFF. As DNA, the CDR3 is TGTGCCACAACAGGGATCCGGACTGAAGCTTTCTTT.

This chain connects TRBV7-9 to TRBJ1-1; D might be TRBD1 (6 bases). The germline V gene encodes CDR1 SEHNR and CDR2 FQNEAQ (reference sequence). The CDR3 covers 13 residues. V was cut by 5 bases and J by 9 bases, with 16 bases left in between. CDR3 DNA sequence: TGTGCCAGCAGCCCGGACAGTTCCAGACAAGCTTTCTTT. It codes for CASSPDSSRQAFF.

V usage is TRBV2 and J usage is TRBJ2-2, with D maybe TRBD1 (5 bases). Germline loops: CDR1 SNHLY, CDR2 FYNNEI. Trimming took off 9 bases at V and 3 bases at J, with 11 bases between the two ends. The CDR3 consists of 13 residues. DNA of the CDR3: TGTGCCAGTCGAATCAGGGACACCGGGGAGCTGTTTTTT. Its translation: CASRIRDTGELFF.

The chain is built from TRBV4-1 and TRBJ1-1, with a weak D call TRBD1 (5 bases). This CDR3 is built from 16 residues. CDR1 is MGHRA, CDR2 YSYEKL, per germline. Trimming took 1 base from V and 4 from J, leaving 16 bases between them. In DNA form, the CDR3 reads TGCGCCAGCAGCCAAGTTATGGGGACTGGGGGCACTGAAGCTTTCTTT. Its translation is CASSQVMGTGGTEAFF.

J is TRBJ2-5 and V is TRBV25-1; weak D call: TRBD1 (5 bases). Trimming took 3 bases from V and 7 from J, leaving 15 bases between them. This CDR3 has 14 residues. The germline gives CDR1 MGHDK, CDR2 SYGVNS. Here the CDR3 reads CASSDATGRGTQYF. The CDR3 DNA follows: TGTGCCAGCAGTGATGCTACAGGCCGTGGGACCCAGTACTTC.

V is TRBV29-1 and J is TRBJ1-2, with D perhaps TRBD1 (5 bases). Germline V gives CDR1 SQVTM, CDR2 ANQGSEA. Trimming shortened V by 6 bases and J by 3 bases, and 20 bases separated the two germline ends. The CDR3 totals 15 residues. The CDR3 sequence is CSVPRAPDSDYGYTF. The CDR3 nucleotides are TGCAGCGTCCCCCGGGCCCCTGACAGTGACTATGGCTACACCTTC.

The chain couples TRBV10-1 to TRBJ2-2, with 7 bases matching TRBD1. The CDR3 spans 16 residues. The ends lost 6 bases at V and 3 bases at J; junction bases unmatched: 10. Germline values: CDR1 WNHNN, CDR2 SYGVQD (reference sequence). The CDR3, as DNA: TGCGCCAGCAGCGGTTCCGGGACAGATTACACCGGGGAGCTGTTTTTT. This sequence encodes CASSGSGTDYTGELFF.

This chain uses TRBV9 with TRBJ1-2; 7 bases agree with TRBD1. The CDR3 contains 13 residues. V trimming: 3 bases; J trimming: 8 bases; junction bases outside the gene matches: 7. Germline-derived CDR1 and CDR2 are SGDLS and YYNGEE. CDR3 region: CASSAGQVQGYTF. The CDR3 coding sequence is TGTGCCAGCAGCGCCGGACAGGTTCAAGGCTACACCTTC. The full variable domain, in which reference TRBV9 and TRBJ1-2 provide the parts outside the CDR3, is DSGVTQTPKHLITATGQRVTLRCSPRSGDLSVYWYQQSLDQGLQFLIQYYNGEERAKGNILERFSAQQFPDLHSELNLSSLELGDSALYFCASSAGQVQGYTFGSGTRLTVV.

The chain is built from TRBV7-8 and TRBJ2-7; TRBD2 is a possible D gene (6 bases). From germline, CDR1 is SGHVS and CDR2 FQNEAQ. V gave up 5 bases and J gave up 7 bases, with 27 bases separating them. The CDR3 covers 17 residues. The CDR3 DNA reads TGTGCCAGCAGCCCCTCCCCCCAGGGTGTCGACGCGGGAGAGCAGTACTTC. Amino acids: CASSPSPQGVDAGEQYF.

This chain uses TRBV30 with TRBJ2-7; TRBD2 agrees at 8 bases. The V segment lost 0 bases and the J segment 3 bases; nucleotides outside the gene matches: 1. CDR1 and CDR2 from the germline V gene are GTSNPN and SVGIG (reference sequence). The CDR3 has 13 residues. Here the CDR3 reads CAWSVGGGYEQYF. The CDR3 coding sequence is TGTGCCTGGAGTGTCGGGGGGGGCTACGAGCAGTACTTC.

This chain uses TRBV30 with TRBJ2-3, with a possible D match to TRBD2 (5 bases). V lost 0 bases to trimming and J lost 0 bases, with 16 bases between them. The germline gives CDR1 GTSNPN, CDR2 SVGIG (reference sequence). CDR3 length: 17 amino acids. Written as DNA, the CDR3 is TGTGCCTGGAGTGTAGGGTCGTGGCTAGCTAGCACAGATACGCAGTATTTT. It codes for CAWSVGSWLASTDTQYF.

The chain joins TRBV5-4 to TRBJ2-1, with D perhaps matching TRBD2 (6 bases). V lost 4 bases to trimming and J lost 7 bases, with 21 bases between them. The CDR3 has 16 residues. The germline V gene encodes CDR1 SGHNT and CDR2 YYREEE (reference sequence). CDR3 sequence: CASSPSGVRDRNEQFF. The CDR3 nucleotides read TGTGCCAGCAGCCCGTCGGGGGTTCGTGATCGGAATGAGCAGTTCTTC.

The chain joins TRBV2 to TRBJ1-6; D unresolved. The CDR3 is 16 amino acids. Germline V gene lookup returns CDR1 SNHLY and CDR2 FYNNEI. V lost 5 bases, J lost 1 base, and 12 bases lay in between. CDR3: CASSPEGGSYNSPLHF. The DNA of the CDR3 is TGTGCCAGCAGTCCAGAGGGAGGGTCCTATAATTCACCCCTCCACTTT.

A single count supports this clone. J is TRBJ2-7 and V is TRBV7-8, with 7 nucleotides matching TRBD1. The CDR3 extends over 14 amino acids. Germline trimming cut 5 bases from V and 6 bases from J; bases unmatched to any gene: 10. Germline V gene sequence: CDR1 SGHVS, CDR2 FQNEAQ. The CDR3 sequence: CASSQDRSGREQYF. The CDR3 coding sequence is TGTGCCAGCAGCCAGGACAGGTCCGGCCGCGAGCAGTACTTC.

This clone showed up just a few times. The genes are TRBV5-1 and TRBJ1-5; possible D gene TRBD1, 5 bases. The V gene lost 0 bases and the J gene lost 0 bases, with 13 bases spanning the gap. The germline CDR1 and CDR2 sequences are SGHRS and YFSETQ. The length of the CDR3 is 17 residues. The DNA for the CDR3 is TGCGCCAGCAGCTTGGGGACATCGGTATTTAGCAATCAGCCCCAGCATTTT. Translated: CASSLGTSVFSNQPQHF.

The V and J genes are TRBV29-1 and TRBJ1-2; 7 positions match TRBD1. Germline V gene sequence: CDR1 SQVTM, CDR2 ANQGSEA. The ends lost 3 bases at V and 5 bases at J; junction bases unmatched: 0. CDR3 size: 11 residues. Here the CDR3 DNA reads TGCAGCGTTGAGACAGGGTATGGCTACACCTTC. It encodes CSVETGYGYTF.

V and J are TRBV3-1 (or the pseudogene TRBV3-2) and TRBJ2-3, with TRBD2 identical over 8 bases. The CDR3 length is 16 residues. The V and J ends lost 4 bases and 1 base, in that order; junction bases with no gene match: 7. The V gene's germline CDR1 is LGHDT and CDR2 YNNKEL (reference sequence). CDR3: CASSPRGRGGTDTQYF. The DNA for the CDR3 is TGTGCCAGCAGCCCCCGGGGGCGGGGGGGCACAGATACGCAGTATTTT.

CDR3 nucleotides: TGTGCCAGCAGCGGCCGGGAGCGTGGGGCCTACGAGCAGTACTTC. Amino acid sequence: CASSGRERGAYEQYF. The chain employs TRBV3-1 (or the pseudogene TRBV3-2) and TRBJ2-7; D may be TRBD2 (6 bases). The CDR3 is made up of 15 amino acids. Trimming stripped 5 bases from V and 2 bases from J, with 16 bases between. Per germline, CDR1 LGHDT and CDR2 YNNKEL (reference sequence).

This clone was seen only a few times. The gene calls are TRBV5-4 and TRBJ1-1, with a tentative D call TRBD1 (6 bases). Trimming removed 5 bases from V and 0 bases from J, with 11 bases in between. CDR1 is SGHNT, CDR2 YYREEE, per germline (reference sequence). The CDR3 sequence is 14 residues long. CDR3 in amino acids: CASRPGGLNTEAFF. CDR3 DNA sequence: TGTGCCAGCAGACCGGGGGGCCTGAACACTGAAGCTTTCTTT.

The chain has TRBV11-2 and TRBJ1-2; D is unclear. This CDR3 has 14 amino acids. The V end lost 6 bases, the J end lost 5 bases, and 16 bases lay between the germline ends. Germline assignment: CDR1 SGHAT and CDR2 FQNNGV. For the CDR3, the DNA is TGTGCCAGCAGGTCTGGAGGTACTTCGTATGGCTACACCTTC. The encoded protein is CASRSGGTSYGYTF. Together with reference TRBV11-2 and TRBJ1-2, the CDR3 gives the full variable domain: EAGVAQSPRYKIIEKRQSVAFWCNPISGHATLYWYQQILGQGPKLLIQFQNNGVVDDSQLPKDRFSAERLKGVDSTLKIQPAKLEDSAVYLCASRSGGTSYGYTFGSGTRLTVV.

This clone has more than one count but fewer than ten. This chain uses TRBV7-2 with TRBJ2-7; maybe TRBD2 (5 bases). The CDR3 runs to 13 residues. V lost 3 bases to trimming and J lost 5 bases, with 11 bases between them. Per germline, CDR1 SGHTA and CDR2 FQGNSA. The CDR3 protein is CASSFFGKDEQYF. The CDR3 DNA is TGTGCCAGCAGCTTTTTCGGGAAGGACGAGCAGTACTTC.

V usage is TRBV5-1 and J usage is TRBJ1-6; 7 nucleotides match TRBD1. The CDR3 runs 16 residues. Germline V gene sequence: CDR1 SGHRS, CDR2 YFSETQ. J lost 9 bases, V lost 4 bases, and 13 bases had no gene match. The CDR3 reads CASSLETGSMGSPLHF. The CDR3 nucleotides are TGCGCCAGCAGCCTCGAGACAGGGTCTATGGGTTCACCCCTCCACTTT.

The rearrangement uses TRBV2 and TRBJ1-1; 8 bases are shared with TRBD1. With V trimmed by 7 bases and J by 5 bases, 6 bases remained unmatched. This CDR3 has 13 amino acids. CDR1 is SNHLY, CDR2 FYNNEI, per germline. The CDR3: CASMRQGATEAFF. The CDR3 DNA sequence: TGTGCCAGCATGCGGCAGGGGGCAACTGAAGCTTTCTTT.

The V call is TRBV27, the J call TRBJ1-1; 8 bases align to TRBD1. The CDR3 length is 15 residues. Germline assignment: CDR1 MNHEY and CDR2 SMNVEV (reference sequence). J lost 3 bases, V lost 6 bases, and 9 bases had no gene match. The CDR3 protein is CASRHAGGGYTEAFF. The CDR3 coding sequence is TGTGCCAGCAGACACGCAGGGGGCGGGTACACTGAAGCTTTCTTT.

The DNA for the CDR3 is TGTGCCAGCAGGGCTCTTCGGGACTCAGGGACTGAAGCTTTCTTT. This sequence encodes CASRALRDSGTEAFF. The rearrangement links TRBV3-1 (or the pseudogene TRBV3-2) to TRBJ1-1, with D possibly being TRBD1 (5 bases). In germline, CDR1 is LGHDT, CDR2 YNNKEL (reference sequence). The V end lost 6 bases, the J end lost 5 bases, and 19 bases lay between the germline ends. The CDR3 is 15 residues long.

J is TRBJ2-3 and V is TRBV7-3, with a possible D match to TRBD2 (7 bases). The germline V gene encodes CDR1 SGHTA and CDR2 FQGTGA. The CDR3 has 16 amino acids. V dropped 5 bases and J dropped 1 base, with 16 bases sitting between them. In DNA, the CDR3 is TGTGCCAGCAGCCCGCCGGGGGGCCTCGGCACAGATACGCAGTATTTT. Protein product: CASSPPGGLGTDTQYF. The whole variable domain, filled in from reference TRBV7-3 and TRBJ2-3, reads GAGVSQTPSNKVTEKGKYVELRCDPISGHTALYWYRQSLGQGPEFLIYFQGTGAADDSGLPNDRFFAVRPEGSVSTLKIQRTERGDSAVYLCASSPPGGLGTDTQYFGPGTRLTVL.

Comment on this clone: This sample includes further DNA sequences coding for the same CDR3. The rearrangement joins TRBV28 to TRBJ1-2; D is perhaps TRBD1 (6 bases). CDR1 and CDR2 from the germline V gene are MDHEN and SYDVKM. The CDR3 loop spans 12 amino acids. V was pared by 7 bases and J by 4 bases, with 10 bases between. The chain's CDR3 is CASTTGSYGYTF. For the CDR3, the DNA is TGTGCCAGCACTACAGGGTCCTATGGCTACACCTTC.

As regards this clone: Other DNA sequences of this sample code for an identical CDR3. The chain is built from TRBV9 and TRBJ2-5; TRBD2 matches at 11 bases. Germline assignment: CDR1 SGDLS and CDR2 YYNGEE. V shed 0 bases and J 2 bases; nucleotides not matched to a gene: 6. The CDR3 length is 17 residues. The CDR3 loop is CASSVGASGGIQETQYF. The CDR3, as DNA: TGTGCCAGCAGCGTAGGGGCTAGCGGGGGGATACAAGAGACCCAGTACTTC.

Written as DNA, the CDR3 is TGTGCCAGCAGTTACGGGCCCGAGAGATACGAGCAGTACTTC. It yields the protein CASSYGPERYEQYF. The V call is TRBV6-2 or TRBV6-3, the J call TRBJ2-7; no clear D. CDR3 size: 14 residues. CDR1 is MNHEY, CDR2 SVGEGT, per germline. The germline V and J ends were trimmed by 2 bases and 4 bases, with 12 bases remaining between them.